Sequencing of this T cell receptor (beta chain) was carried out in a study of human T cells and chemical hapten exposure. Study information: Skin of the upper inner arm, around 2 cm by around 2 cm, received 2% DPC for sensitization.

This CDR3 is 15 amino acids long. Trimming removed 5 bases from V and 5 bases from J; junction bases left unmatched: 8. Germline V gene sequence: CDR1 MNHEY, CDR2 SMNVEV (reference sequence). The sample's time point: pre-sensitization, week 0. Treatment specified: therapeutic diphenylcyclopropenone sensitization with weekly scalp DPC. The starting material, unfractionated whole blood, was used for total RNA extraction. This clonotype occurred many times. The antigen remains undetermined. Whole-study results and caveats: TCRs exceeding 1 in 1000 frequency stayed unchanged with DPC sensitization. PT1 expanded TCR counts correlated positively with patch test score.

Using its own MiXCR run on the RACE reads, TCRdb lists one record per CDR3 protein. The table lists over 50,000 distinct CDR3 sequences, roughly 9% of them singletons. The TCR comes from a woman between 25 and 40 years old with alopecia areata. Some clones in this sample may be carry-over from other donors' samples. Source: whole blood, taken in connection with sensitization to the hapten diphenylcyclopropenone (DPC). The chain links TRBV27 to TRBJ1-4; 7 bases agree with TRBD1. CDR3 amino acids: CASSPWDSENEKLFF. The CDR3 region has the DNA TGTGCCAGCAGTCCGTGGGACAGCGAAAATGAAAAACTGTTTTTT.